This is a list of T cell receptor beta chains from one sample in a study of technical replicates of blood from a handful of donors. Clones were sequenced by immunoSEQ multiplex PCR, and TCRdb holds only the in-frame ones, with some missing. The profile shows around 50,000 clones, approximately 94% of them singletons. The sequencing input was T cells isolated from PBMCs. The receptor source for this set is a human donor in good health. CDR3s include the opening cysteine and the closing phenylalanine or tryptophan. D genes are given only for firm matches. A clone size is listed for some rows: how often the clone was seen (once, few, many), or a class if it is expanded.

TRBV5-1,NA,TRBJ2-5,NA,CASSILETQYF,TGCGCCAGCAGTATCCTAGAGACCCAGTACTTC
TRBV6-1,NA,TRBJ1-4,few,CASSGWGLGEKLFF,TGTGCCAGCAGTGGTTGGGGGCTGGGAGAAAAACTGTTTTTT
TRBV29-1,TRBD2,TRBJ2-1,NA,CSVQTSGYNEQFF,TGCAGCGTGCAGACTAGCGGCTACAATGAGCAGTTCTTC
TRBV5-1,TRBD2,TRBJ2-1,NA,CASSVAGTSYNEQFF,TGCGCCAGCAGTGTAGCGGGAACCTCCTACAATGAGCAGTTCTTC
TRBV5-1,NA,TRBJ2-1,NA,CASSLGRFSTDNEQFF,TGCGCCAGCAGCTTGGGCCGCTTCTCGACAGACAATGAGCAGTTCTTC
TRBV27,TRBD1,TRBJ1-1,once,CASRTGNFNTEAFF,TGTGCCAGCAGGACAGGGAATTTTAACACTGAAGCTTTCTTT
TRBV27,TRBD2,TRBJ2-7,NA,CASSSAGAPYEQYF,TGTGCCAGCAGTTCTGCGGGAGCTCCCTACGAGCAGTACTTC
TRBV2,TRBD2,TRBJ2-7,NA,CASSEGLTGGHEQYF,TGTGCCAGCAGTGAAGGGCTGACGGGGGGACACGAGCAGTACTTC
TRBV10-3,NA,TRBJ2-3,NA,CAISGIGGDSDTQYF,TGTGCCATCAGTGGGATAGGAGGGGATTCAGATACGCAGTATTTT
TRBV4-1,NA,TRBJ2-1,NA,CASSRSILTRHNEQFF,TGCGCCAGCAGCCGAAGTATCCTTACTAGGCACAATGAGCAGTTCTTC
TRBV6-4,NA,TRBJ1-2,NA,CASSDSNYGDGSGGGYTF,TGTGCCAGCAGTGACTCGAACTACGGCGACGGCAGTGGCGGTGGCTACACCTTC
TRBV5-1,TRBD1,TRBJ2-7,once,CASSLAGTGGSREQYF,TGCGCCAGCAGCTTGGCCGGGACAGGGGGCTCTCGCGAGCAGTACTTC
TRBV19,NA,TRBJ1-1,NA,CASSTPLRGTEAFF,TGTGCCAGTAGTACTCCCCTCAGGGGAACTGAAGCTTTCTTT
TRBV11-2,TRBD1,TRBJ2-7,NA,CASSFGTAFYEQYF,TGTGCCAGCAGCTTTGGGACAGCTTTCTACGAGCAGTACTTC
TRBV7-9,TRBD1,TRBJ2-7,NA,CASNPTGTSYEQYF,TGTGCCAGCAACCCGACAGGGACGTCCTACGAGCAGTACTTC
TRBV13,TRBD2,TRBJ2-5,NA,CASSPRGRETQYF,TGTGCCAGCAGCCCCCGCGGGAGGGAGACCCAGTACTTC
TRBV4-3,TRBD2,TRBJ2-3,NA,CASSQADSGRAITFTDTQYF,TGCGCCAGCAGCCAAGCTGATAGCGGGAGGGCCATTACTTTCACAGATACGCAGTATTTT
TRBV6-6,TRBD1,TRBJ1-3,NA,CASGTDGNTIYF,TGTGCCAGCGGGACAGATGGAAACACCATATATTTT
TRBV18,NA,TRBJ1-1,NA,CASSPHTEAFF,TGTGCCAGCTCCCCCCATACTGAAGCTTTCTTT
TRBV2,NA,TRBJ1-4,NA,CASSIDSFSTNEKLFF,TGTGCCAGCAGTATAGACAGCTTTTCAACTAATGAAAAACTGTTTTTT
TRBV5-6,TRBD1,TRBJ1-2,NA,CASSLSGQLYGYTF,TGTGCCAGCAGCTTATCGGGACAGCTTTATGGCTACACCTTC
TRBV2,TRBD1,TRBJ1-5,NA,CASSEEQGANQPQHF,TGTGCCAGCAGTGAAGAGCAGGGGGCGAATCAGCCCCAGCATTTT
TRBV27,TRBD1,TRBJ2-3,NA,CASSLLGTVTDTQYF,TGTGCCAGCAGTTTATTGGGGACAGTCACAGATACGCAGTATTTT
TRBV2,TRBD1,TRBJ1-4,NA,CASSSDRGLVGKLFF,TGTGCCAGCAGCTCGGACAGGGGGCTTGTAGGAAAACTGTTTTTT
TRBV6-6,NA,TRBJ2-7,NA,CASSYLNLGEQYF,TGTGCCAGCAGTTACCTCAATCTAGGCGAGCAGTACTTC
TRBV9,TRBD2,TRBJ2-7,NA,CASSVGSGSYEQYF,TGTGCCAGCAGCGTAGGTAGCGGGAGCTACGAGCAGTACTTC
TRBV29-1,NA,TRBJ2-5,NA,CSVDGARVETQYF,TGCAGCGTTGACGGTGCTCGCGTGGAGACCCAGTACTTC
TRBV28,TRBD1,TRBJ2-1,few,CASSLHRGYNEQFF,TGTGCCAGCAGTTTACACAGGGGATACAATGAGCAGTTCTTC
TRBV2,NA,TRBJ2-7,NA,CAVIGGERAPSYEQYF,TGTGCCGTTATTGGGGGAGAGCGGGCCCCTTCCTACGAGCAGTACTTC
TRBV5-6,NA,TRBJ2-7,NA,CASSLRQGWYEQYF,TGTGCCAGCAGCTTGAGGCAGGGTTGGTACGAGCAGTACTTC
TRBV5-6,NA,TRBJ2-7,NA,CASSLAFPYEQYF,TGTGCCAGCAGCTTGGCTTTTCCCTACGAGCAGTACTTC
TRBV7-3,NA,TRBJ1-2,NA,CASSLTVPRDYTF,TGTGCCAGCAGCTTGACCGTCCCCAGGGACTACACCTTC
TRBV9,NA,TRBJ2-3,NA,CASSREPTAATDTQYF,TGTGCCAGCAGCCGGGAACCTACAGCCGCCACAGATACGCAGTATTTT
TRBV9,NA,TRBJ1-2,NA,CASSVTGAGNYGYTF,TGTGCCAGCAGCGTTACAGGAGCGGGAAACTATGGCTACACCTTC
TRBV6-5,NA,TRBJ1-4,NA,CASSQTGLNEKLFF,TGTGCCAGCAGTCAGACAGGTTTAAATGAAAAACTGTTTTTT
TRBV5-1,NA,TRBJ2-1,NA,CASSLDLYNEQFF,TGCGCCAGCAGCTTGGATCTCTACAATGAGCAGTTCTTC
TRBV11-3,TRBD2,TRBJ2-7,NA,CASSIGLAEGEQYF,TGTGCCAGCAGCATAGGACTAGCCGAAGGCGAGCAGTACTTC
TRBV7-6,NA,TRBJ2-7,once,CASSLGGYSEQYF,TGTGCCAGCAGCTTAGGAGGGTACAGCGAGCAGTACTTC
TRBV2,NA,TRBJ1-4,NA,CASTTGSSLVEKLFF,TGTGCCAGCACCACGGGATCCTCGCTGGTTGAAAAACTGTTTTTT
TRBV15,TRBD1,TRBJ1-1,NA,CATSRGVQGRDTEAFF,TGTGCCACCAGCAGAGGGGTACAGGGGCGGGACACTGAAGCTTTCTTT
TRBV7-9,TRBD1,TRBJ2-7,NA,CASRGQGGTYEQYF,TGTGCCAGCAGGGGACAGGGAGGAACCTACGAGCAGTACTTC
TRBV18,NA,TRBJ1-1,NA,CASSPGPGLNSNTEAFF,TGTGCCAGCTCACCAGGGCCCGGTTTGAATTCGAACACTGAAGCTTTCTTT
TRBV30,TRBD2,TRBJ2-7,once,CAWSVLSGLSSYEQYF,TGTGCCTGGAGTGTTCTTAGCGGGTTGAGCTCCTACGAGCAGTACTTC
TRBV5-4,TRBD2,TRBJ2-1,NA,CAILIPGLAGFNEQFF,TGTGCCATTCTTATTCCGGGACTAGCGGGCTTTAATGAGCAGTTCTTC
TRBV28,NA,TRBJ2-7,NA,CASTSSYEQYF,TGTGCCAGCACCAGCTCCTACGAGCAGTACTTC
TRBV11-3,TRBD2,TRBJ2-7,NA,CASSLAGGRDEQYF,TGTGCCAGCAGCTTAGCTGGCGGGAGAGACGAGCAGTACTTC
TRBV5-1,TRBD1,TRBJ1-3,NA,CASSFLRDRADTIYF,TGCGCCAGCAGCTTTCTCCGGGACAGGGCGGACACCATATATTTT
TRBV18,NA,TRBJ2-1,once,CASSAKPEGIWNEQFF,TGTGCCAGCTCAGCCAAACCGGAGGGCATATGGAATGAGCAGTTCTTC
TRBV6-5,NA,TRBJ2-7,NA,CASSRTESSYEQYF,TGTGCCAGCAGCCGGACAGAATCTTCCTACGAGCAGTACTTC
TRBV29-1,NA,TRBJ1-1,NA,CSVVTDLAEAFF,TGCAGCGTTGTAACTGATTTGGCTGAAGCTTTCTTT
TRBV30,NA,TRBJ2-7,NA,CAWTGREPYEQYF,TGTGCCTGGACCGGGCGGGAACCCTACGAGCAGTACTTC
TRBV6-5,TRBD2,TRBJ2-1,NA,CASSVTSGHEQFF,TGTGCCAGCAGTGTGACTAGCGGCCATGAGCAGTTCTTC
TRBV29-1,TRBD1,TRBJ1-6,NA,CSVRTGDNSPLHF,TGCAGCGTTAGGACAGGGGATAATTCACCCCTCCACTTT
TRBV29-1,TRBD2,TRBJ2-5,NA,CSEGLAGAGETQYF,TGCAGTGAGGGACTAGCGGGAGCAGGGGAGACCCAGTACTTC
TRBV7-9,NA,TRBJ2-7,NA,CASSSGREGTYEQYF,TGTGCCAGCAGCTCGGGCAGGGAAGGTACCTACGAGCAGTACTTC
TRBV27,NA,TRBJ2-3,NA,CASSLSVRGDTQYF,TGTGCCAGCAGTTTATCGGTCCGGGGTGATACGCAGTATTTT
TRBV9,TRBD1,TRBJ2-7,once,CASSAPTGDEQYF,TGTGCCAGCAGCGCCCCGACAGGGGACGAGCAGTACTTC